What follows is one TCR beta chain and its context. The sample belongs to a study of cytomegalovirus exposure and HLA in healthy donors. The CDR3 runs 16 residues. The V gene's germline CDR1 is SGHDN and CDR2 FVKESK. Deletions cut 0 bases from V and 4 bases from J, with 15 bases between. The PCR employed 60 Vbeta primers together with 13 Jbeta primers. Method: immunoSEQ multiplex PCR; TCRdb's copy keeps in-frame clones and lacks some. Seen in this sample are tens of thousands of clones; the ten most common clones hold approximately 4.5%. The sequencing sample was made of PBMCs. The V call is TRBV14, the J call TRBJ1-2; D remains ambiguous. This sequence originates from a middle-aged woman in good health and CMV-seropositive. CDR3 sequence (DNA): TGTGCCAGCAGCCAAGATTTAGCCCTAGGCAGCTATGGCTACACCTTC. Its protein is CASSQDLALGSYGYTF.